This T cell receptor (beta chain) was identified in a study of long-term antiretroviral therapy in people with HIV (dated by TCRdb to about 2022). In the study overall: The earliest samples were collected about a decade before the 2015 WHO recommendation for immediate ART, when ART was typically delayed until CD4 counts fell. Whether ART initiation and durable HIV suppression were associated with changes in peripheral blood TRB repertoire composition and diversity was tested in a retrospective serial study. From 30 to 35 adults with confirmed HIV infection, the cohort provided roughly 200 cryopreserved PBMC samples, gathered serially across a mean of approximately six years (range 1-12). About 35% of the 30 participants with HIV were female. No cross-contamination during QIAcube processing turned up in test extractions that ran a monoclonal T-cell line alongside 25 to 35 polyclonal samples. The paper as a whole reports these results and caveats: Limited PBMC availability meant only the TCR beta chain was sequenced, without alpha chain pairing. Because cell numbers in pre-ART samples were limited, unsorted PBMC were profiled instead of sorted CD4+ and CD8+ T cells. Expanded TRB clones identified before ART initiation dominated the repertoire at all time points, although this dominance fluctuated and declined in many PLHIV after ART. ART initiation was associated with a significant increase in TRB diversity, but diversity stayed significantly below transplant donor controls even after long-term ART. CDR3 length ranges in HIV repertoires were narrower than in controls, and network structure suggested an antigen-experienced repertoire with only a slight naive shift after ART. Samples dated from about 2004 to 2017, and the ART regimens used may be less effective than current ones. Inferences about post-ART repertoire changes are limited because no data were available on ART adherence, viral resistance or therapy changes.

About this clone itself: This clone's antigen is unknown. Per-base qualities were not stored, and no clone one base away is much larger.

Participants were included only if at least one PBMC sample before ART initiation and at least two post-ART samples were available. Treatment was received in the United States of America by all participants with HIV. Cryopreserved samples of about 0.95-11 million PBMC were thawed and washed before DNA extraction. At the time of the earliest PBMC sample for each participant with HIV, ages ranged from roughly 20 to 60 years. Per participant, PBMC samples came from 1-4 timepoints prior to ART initiation and 2-8 timepoints following ART initiation, for a median of 7 samples. For every participant, serial HIV viral load, CD4+ T-cell count, ART history and demographic data were obtained. Genomic DNA was extracted from unsorted PBMC with a Qiagen kit on a QIAcube, processed in batches of 12 samples. Sequencing of the TRB variable region was done with the immunoSEQ hsTCRB v3.0 assay at survey level resolution. A depth of roughly 40,000-55,000 T-cell genomes per sample was targeted for TRB sequencing. Pooled TRB libraries were sequenced on an Illumina MiSeq with a v3 150-cycle kit. In the authors' own workflow: Repertoire analysis ran in R within a reproducible Nextflow workflow covering QC, data transformation and analysis. LymphoSeq2, an R package for exploring AIRR-Seq data, was used to implement the custom analyses. After excluding several samples that yielded fewer than 5000 total TRB sequences, fewer than 200 HIV repertoires remained for analysis. Of the approximately 190 retained HIV repertoires, about 60 were collected before and around 130 after ART initiation. Repertoires were downsampled to 5000 TRB nucleotide sequences, with summary statistics averaged over 100 downsampling iterations. TRB sequences were retained for analysis only if CDR3 regions of at least seven amino acids were present. Diversity was measured with a Shannon entropy-derived clonality score and the Gini coefficient. In the repertoire networks, any two of the top 5000 CDR3 amino acid sequences were connected whenever the two sequences differed by an edit distance of one. For TRB CDR3 amino acid sequences, antigen specificity groups and MHC restriction were predicted with GLIPH2. Known CMV, EBV, HIV or tissue antigen associations were flagged by matching CDR3 amino acid sequences against VDJdb and McPAS-TCR. Pre-ART, post-ART and control groups were compared with Wilcoxon signed-rank tests and Holm-Bonferroni correction. This is the immuneACCESS table as TCRdb keeps it, with only in-frame sequences that have V and J called. A part of the clones is gone; compared with another copy, unresolved V genes explain less than half, and the rest is unexplained. D and trimming come from the DNA, and the V and J calls and clone size come from that table. Present in this sample are about 25,000 clones, roughly 80% of which were seen just once. Clones ranked in the top ten supply 11% of the sample.

Via the germline V gene, CDR1 is SGHTA and CDR2 FQGNSA. V is pruned by 2 bases and J by 4 bases, leaving 4 bases of the junction without a gene match. Its CDR3 holds 15 amino acids, cysteine through phenylalanine. Of all the DNA, just the CDR3 is kept, 45 bases in frame from base 1. The sequence was obtained from a man aged 30 to 45 with HIV. The chain couples TRBV7-2 to TRBJ1-5; TRBD1 aligns with 8 central bases. Sequenced material: unsorted PBMCs, taken 2.1 years after starting antiretroviral therapy. CDR3 protein: CASSLRTGRNQPQHF. The DNA is as follows: TGTGCCAGCAGCTTACGGACAGGGCGGAATCAGCCCCAGCATTTT.